This T cell receptor (beta chain) was documented in a study of post-analysis software for immune sequencing data. V was cut by 4 bases and J by 5 bases, with 5 bases left in between. Per the germline V gene, CDR1 is MGHDK and CDR2 is SYGVNS. The CDR3 contains 11 residues. Findings and caveats of the study: Patients carried five TRBV segments more frequently than controls did, and TRBV5-6, TRBV5-1 and TRBV20-1 were among them.

Each TCR beta cDNA library carried unique molecular identifiers. In TCRdb, the PCR reads were re-called with MiXCR into one record per CDR3 protein. This sample has 650,000 to 850,000 distinct CDR3 sequences, with approximately 44% found just once. In its sample, this clonotype was seen many times. Its antigen is unidentified. The J gene is TRBJ1-2, the V gene TRBV25-1; no clear D. The clonotype was recovered from a girl between 10 and 17 years old with multiple sclerosis. The sequenced sample consisted of blood. CDR3: CASSAGYGYTF. As DNA, the CDR3 is TGTGCCAGCAGTGCAGGTTATGGCTACACCTTC.